Following are 18 T cell receptor beta chains from one sample sequenced in a study of regulatory T cells in long-lasting Graves disease. Combining iRepertoire HTBI primers with Arm-PCR of CDR3 regions, the authors built TCR beta libraries. TCRdb used MiXCR to reprocess the multiplex PCR reads, holding one entry per CDR3 protein. The table lists a few hundred thousand distinct CDR3 sequences, around 24% of them singletons. Described time point: persistent/refractory GD, antithyroid drugs over 5 years with positive TRAb. RNA extracted from PBMCs served as the sequencing template. The material was peripheral blood mononuclear cells (PBMCs), obtained when the disease was refractory, from a patient treated with antithyroid drugs. The receptors shown here come from a female donor with Graves disease.

This clonotype occurred many times. This sequence joins TRBV13 and TRBJ2-7; tentatively, D is TRBD1 (6 bases). V lost 5 bases and J lost 0, with 14 bases in between. CDR1 PRHDT and CDR2 FYEKMQ come from the germline V gene (reference sequence). The CDR3 extends over 15 amino acids. For the CDR3, the DNA is TGTGCCAGCAGCACCAGACAGGAAAGCTCCTACGAGCAGTACTTC. It is translated as CASSTRQESSYEQYF.

This clonotype was found many times. The chain joins TRBV27 to TRBJ1-1; D possibly corresponds to TRBD1 (6 bases). From germline, CDR1 is MNHEY and CDR2 SMNVEV (reference sequence). V shed 3 bases and J shed 5 bases, with 19 bases lying between them. This CDR3 is built from 16 residues. CDR3: CASSFAGAGGITEAFF. In nucleotides, the CDR3 is TGTGCCAGCAGTTTCGCAGGGGCAGGCGGGATAACTGAAGCTTTCTTT.

This chain connects TRBV5-6 to TRBJ2-7; possibly TRBD1 or TRBD2 for D (5 bases each). Germline lookup yields CDR1 SGHDT and CDR2 YYEEEE. Trimming left V 3 bases short and J 4 bases short, with 14 bases between. The CDR3 is made up of 14 amino acids. CDR3 DNA sequence: TGTGCCAGCAGCTGGGTTGGGACCGCGTACGAGCAGTACTTC. It translates to CASSWVGTAYEQYF.

Concerning this clonotype itself: A much bigger clone sits one base away, suggesting this may be a read error. This chain uses TRBV11-3 with TRBJ2-2; D is ambiguous. The CDR3 contains 14 residues. Trimming pared 2 bases from V and 3 bases from J, leaving 7 bases between. The germline CDR1 and CDR2 sequences are SGHNT and YENEEA. CDR3 loop: CASSLNVDTGELFF. CDR3 coding DNA: TGTGCCAGCAGCTTAAATGTGGACACCGGGGAGCTGTTTTTT.

J is TRBJ1-3 and V is TRBV5-1; the match to TRBD1 covers 8 bases. The CDR3 is 15 amino acids. Trimming cost V 4 bases and J 2 bases; bases outside gene matches: 5. Germline V CDR1 and CDR2: SGHRS, YFSETQ. CDR3 DNA sequence: TGCGCCAGCAGCCCAGGGGGCGCAACTGGAAACACCATATATTTT. Encoded protein: CASSPGGATGNTIYF.

This clonotype was picked up many times. The V call is TRBV6-2 or TRBV6-3, the J call TRBJ1-5; 7 nucleotides agree with TRBD1. After removal of 2 bases from V and 3 bases from J, the junction contained 4 bases not matched to a gene. The CDR3 consists of 15 residues. Germline CDR1 is MNHEY and CDR2 is SVGEGT. The CDR3 DNA is TGTGCCAGCAGTTACGCCGGGACAGTCAATCAGCCCCAGCATTTT. This codes for CASSYAGTVNQPQHF.

This clonotype appeared a few times. J is TRBJ1-1 and V is TRBV27; weak D call: TRBD1 (5 bases). Trimming shortened V by 6 bases and J by 6 bases, and 17 bases separated the two germline ends. The CDR3 runs 14 residues. CDR1 MNHEY and CDR2 SMNVEV come from the germline V gene (reference sequence). The CDR3, as DNA: TGTGCCAGCAGCCCCGGACACATGGGGGCTGAAGCTTTCTTT. This sequence encodes CASSPGHMGAEAFF.

This clonotype appeared a few times. The chain employs TRBV18 and TRBJ1-4; the match to TRBD1 covers 7 bases. Germline V gene data show CDR1 as KGHSH and CDR2 as LQKENI. The V and J ends lost 4 bases and 14 bases, in that order; junction bases with no gene match: 13. The CDR3 has 14 residues. CDR3 sequence reads: CASSLGQAPQRLFF. The DNA for the CDR3 is TGTGCCAGCTCACTTGGACAGGCCCCTCAACGTCTGTTTTTT.

This chain links TRBV9 with TRBJ2-2; D is perhaps TRBD2 (6 bases). This CDR3 region has 15 residues. V was pared by 3 bases and J by 6 bases, with 15 bases between. The V gene's germline CDR1 is SGDLS and CDR2 YYNGEE. Written as DNA, the CDR3 is TGTGCCAGCAGCGCGAGCCGGGAGTGGGCCGGGGAGCTGTTTTTT. This translates into CASSASREWAGELFF.

This clonotype was counted a few times. J is TRBJ2-7 and V is TRBV19; the D call may be TRBD1 or TRBD2 (5 bases each). The V gene lost 3 bases and the J gene lost 2 bases, with 14 bases spanning the gap. The CDR3 totals 15 residues. Germline CDR1 is LNHDA and CDR2 is SQIVND (reference sequence). The CDR3 loop reads CASSIIHGAAYEQYF. The CDR3 nucleotides read TGTGCCAGTAGTATTATCCACGGGGCAGCCTACGAGCAGTACTTC.

This clonotype showed up many times. The rearrangement links TRBV12-3 or TRBV12-4 to TRBJ2-7; 13 nucleotides agree with TRBD2. The CDR3 covers 17 residues. V shed 6 bases, J shed 0 bases, and the junction held 8 bases outside the gene matches. The CDR3 region is CASSPGLAGLASYEQYF. In nucleotides, the CDR3 is TGTGCCAGCAGCCCGGGACTAGCGGGGCTAGCCTCCTACGAGCAGTACTTC.

The table lists this clonotype with many counts. This chain joins TRBV28 and TRBJ2-5; D is unclear. CDR3 length equals 16 residues. V lost 3 bases and J 2 bases, leaving 16 bases between the germline ends. The germline V gene encodes CDR1 MDHEN and CDR2 SYDVKM. The CDR3 sequence is CASSFPASLTQETQYF. The CDR3 coding sequence is TGTGCCAGCAGTTTCCCGGCCAGCCTCACACAAGAGACCCAGTACTTC.

This clonotype was recorded a few times. The chain uses TRBV29-1 and TRBJ1-5; a weak D match, TRBD1 (5 bases). Germline lookup yields CDR1 SQVTM and CDR2 ANQGSEA. The CDR3 extends over 12 amino acids. The ends were cut back, 4 bases at V and 4 bases at J, with 8 bases in the middle. The chain's CDR3 is CSVGGANQPQHF. CDR3 bases: TGCAGCGTTGGCGGGGCAAATCAGCCCCAGCATTTT.

This clonotype was observed a few times. The chain couples TRBV20-1 to TRBJ1-1; 7 nucleotides match TRBD1. The CDR3 is 13 amino acids. The germline V gene has CDR1 DFQATT and CDR2 SNEGSKA (reference sequence). The V segment lost 5 bases and the J segment 3 bases; nucleotides outside the gene matches: 6. The CDR3 spells CSARQGGYTEAFF. The CDR3 nucleotides read TGCAGTGCTCGACAGGGAGGGTACACTGAAGCTTTCTTT.

This clonotype was detected many times. The rearrangement links TRBV5-4 to TRBJ2-5, with TRBD1 matching 7 bases. J gave up 5 bases and V 1 base, and 8 bases lay outside the gene matches. Germline V CDR1 and CDR2: SGHNT, YYREEE (reference sequence). The CDR3 is made up of 15 amino acids. In DNA form, the CDR3 reads TGTGCCAGCAGCTTGACGGATACAGGGGTCGAGACCCAGTACTTC. It yields the protein CASSLTDTGVETQYF.

There are a few counts of this clonotype. This rearrangement joins TRBV7-2 to TRBJ1-5; D is ambiguous. From germline, CDR1 is SGHTA and CDR2 FQGNSA. V shed 3 bases and J shed 4 bases, with 7 bases lying between them. This CDR3 has 13 amino acids. DNA of the CDR3: TGTGCCAGCAGCTTTAATGGGAATCAGCCCCAGCATTTT. Encoded protein: CASSFNGNQPQHF.

Points on this clonotype: This may arise from a read error, as a much more abundant clone is one base away. This sequence joins TRBV12-3 or TRBV12-4 and TRBJ2-5; 7 bases are shared with TRBD2. Trimming cost V 5 bases and J 4 bases; bases outside gene matches: 10. The CDR3 has 15 residues. The CDR3 protein is CASSKGGSVPETQYF. The DNA for the CDR3 is TGTGCCAGCAGTAAGGGCGGGAGTGTTCCAGAGACCCAGTACTTC.

The J gene is TRBJ2-5, the V gene TRBV6-2 or TRBV6-3, with D unclear. The V end was cut by 0 bases, the J end by 5 bases, with 13 bases between. This CDR3 comprises 15 residues. Germline CDR1 MNHEY, CDR2 SVGEGT. CDR3 sequence reads: CASSYSSNGGETQYF. The CDR3 nucleotides read TGTGCCAGCAGTTACTCGAGTAACGGTGGGGAGACCCAGTACTTC.